This TCR beta chain originates from a study of regulatory T cells in long-lasting Graves disease. Findings and limits, study-wide: Shared public clonotypes totalled approximately 3,000 in persistent patients, compared with around 880 in new patients.

This clonotype was seen at least ten times. The antigen remains unidentified. The V end lost 5 bases, the J end lost 0 bases, and 8 bases lay between the germline ends. CDR1 is SEHNR, CDR2 FQNEAQ, per germline (reference sequence). CDR3 length equals 14 residues. Stated time point: newly diagnosed GD, antithyroid drugs for less than 3 months. The TCR library was prepared using RNA isolated from PBMCs. Combining iRepertoire HTBI primers with Arm-PCR of CDR3 regions, the authors built TCR beta libraries. Using its own MiXCR run on the multiplex PCR reads, TCRdb lists one record per CDR3 protein. Here the sample spans 520,000 or so distinct CDR3 sequences, around 12% being singletons. This sample was also put to use in a study of T cells in Graves' hyperthyroidism and ophthalmopathy.

The material sequenced was peripheral blood mononuclear cells (PBMCs), taken at new diagnosis, from a patient treated with antithyroid drugs. The TCR was taken from a woman between 25 and 40 years old with Graves disease. The gene calls are TRBV7-9 and TRBJ2-1; D is unresolved. CDR3 sequence reads: CASSGSDSYNEQFF. CDR3 coding DNA: TGTGCCAGCAGCGGCAGCGACTCCTACAATGAGCAGTTCTTC.